The source of this T cell receptor beta chain is a study of ipilimumab plus nivolumab after autologous stem cell transplantation. Study overall: DLBCL patients had primary refractory or relapsed disease.

Measured with immunoSEQ multiplex PCR; TCRdb has only the in-frame clones, and not every one. The table records over 75,000 clones, 75% to 85% of them present only once. CDR1 MNHNY and CDR2 SVGAGI come from the germline V gene (reference sequence). This CDR3 comprises 16 residues. Trimming removed 1 base from V and 3 bases from J, with 13 bases in between. This chain links TRBV6-6 with TRBJ1-5; D not resolved. This receptor was taken from a male donor with diffuse large B-cell lymphoma. Sequencing was performed on PBMCs, taken in a trial of ipilimumab plus nivolumab as post-transplant consolidation. The CDR3 DNA is TGTGCCAGCAGTTACTGGGTCACCGGAGACAATCAGCCCCAGCATTTT. Its protein is CASSYWVTGDNQPQHF.